The present T cell receptor beta chain was sequenced within a study of T cells in localized non-small cell lung cancer. TCRdb keeps only in-frame clones here, not all; method: immunoSEQ multiplex PCR. The sample records 20,000 to 25,000 clones, approximately 91% being singletons. This receptor was taken from a man aged 40 to 70 with stage I squamous cell lung carcinoma. Source: peripheral blood, taken before any cancer treatment.

This CDR3 is CASSGDRGVRQPQHF. The DNA of the CDR3 is TGTGCCAGCAGCGGGGACAGGGGGGTTCGACAGCCCCAGCATTTT. The V gene is TRBV6-6, the J gene TRBJ1-5; 11 bases line up with TRBD1. The germline CDR1 and CDR2 sequences are MNHNY and SVGAGI (reference sequence). With 6 bases clipped from V and 7 bases from J, the junction kept 8 bases outside the gene matches. The CDR3 is made up of 15 amino acids.